This T cell receptor beta chain was profiled in a study of cytomegalovirus exposure and HLA in healthy donors. The table came from immunoSEQ multiplex PCR; TCRdb's copy has only in-frame clones and leaves some out. Of roughly 200,000 clones in the sample, roughly 81% were seen once. Overall study results and limits: TCR beta chains numbering some 150 were designated cytomegalovirus-associated. Through in vitro validation, a few CMV-associated chains were shown to be specific for CMV antigens.

Per the germline V gene, CDR1 is WNHNN and CDR2 is SYGVQD (reference sequence). The CDR3 is made up of 15 amino acids. With V trimmed by 8 bases and J by 0 bases, 6 bases remained unmatched. This clone has only one observation. Antigen specificity is unknown. This rearrangement joins TRBV10-1 to TRBJ2-1, with 8 bases fitting TRBD2. The sample taken for sequencing was PBMCs. This receptor was taken from a woman in her 30s in good health and CMV-seronegative. The CDR3 nucleotides are TGCGCCAGCGCCCGGGGGGGGAGCTCCTACAATGAGCAGTTCTTC. Its protein product is CASARGGSSYNEQFF.